This is a list of T cell receptor beta chains from one sample in a study of identical twins. TCRdb ran MiXCR on the 5' RACE reads and lists one entry per CDR3 protein. The sample lists 200,000 to 250,000 distinct CDR3 sequences, about 7.5% occurring once. The sample was also reused in another study, on yellow fever vaccine responses in identical twins.

Sequencing was performed on memory (CD45RO+) T cells sorted from blood. The receptors stem from a woman aged 18-35 years in good health. The CDR3 runs from the conserved cysteine through the conserved F or W. Fields, in order: J gene, clone size, V gene, D gene, CDR3 protein, CDR3 DNA. A D gene is named only where the DNA matches it firmly. Size is omitted from some rows. Given values are once, few, many or a class for expanded clones.

>TRBJ1-2|many|TRBV6-6|-
CASSSGLAGYTF
TGTGCCAGCAGTTCGGGCCTTGCAGGCTACACCTTC
>TRBJ2-1|-|TRBV19|TRBD2
CASSIDPPGLAVFNEQFF
TGTGCCAGTAGTATAGATCCCCCGGGACTAGCGGTTTTCAATGAGCAGTTCTTC
>TRBJ2-2|few|TRBV29-1|-
CSVQAQVNTGELFF
TGCAGCGTACAGGCACAGGTGAACACCGGGGAGCTGTTTTTT
>TRBJ2-7|-|TRBV20-1|TRBD1
CSASLTGDEQYF
TGCAGTGCTAGTCTTACAGGGGACGAGCAGTACTTC
>TRBJ2-7|-|TRBV24-1|TRBD2
CATSDEQSGGSYEQYF
TGTGCCACCAGTGATGAGCAGAGCGGGGGGTCCTACGAGCAGTACTTC
>TRBJ1-5|many|TRBV12-3/TRBV12-4|-
CASSLRDGSNQPQHF
TGTGCCAGCAGTTTGCGGGACGGAAGCAATCAGCCCCAGCATTTT
>TRBJ2-5|few|TRBV7-2|TRBD1
CASSPRTGSEETQYF
TGTGCCAGCAGCCCCCGGACAGGGTCGGAGGAGACCCAGTACTTC
>TRBJ2-7|-|TRBV5-1|-
CASSSRTAPGSSYEQYF
TGCGCCAGCAGCTCTCGGACAGCGCCGGGTTCCTCCTACGAGCAGTACTTC
>TRBJ2-3|many|TRBV12-3/TRBV12-4|-
CASSLRSHTQYF
TGTGCCAGCAGTCTCAGGTCTCATACGCAGTATTTT
>TRBJ2-5|-|TRBV5-1|-
CASSLEAGGRETQYF
TGCGCCAGCAGCTTGGAGGCAGGGGGGCGAGAGACCCAGTACTTC
>TRBJ2-5|-|TRBV4-3|-
CASSQGGAGGETQYF
TGCGCCAGCAGCCAAGGCGGGGCAGGAGGGGAGACCCAGTACTTC
>TRBJ2-7|many|TRBV20-1|TRBD2
CSAERTSRAGVSEQYF
TGCAGTGCTGAACGGACCTCGAGGGCGGGAGTTAGTGAGCAGTACTTC
>TRBJ1-6|-|TRBV2|TRBD1
CASSRAGTGGGSPLHF
TGTGCCAGCAGTCGCGCCGGGACAGGGGGAGGATCACCCCTCCACTTT
>TRBJ1-1|-|TRBV12-3/TRBV12-4|TRBD1
CASSHRQGALGTEAFF
TGTGCCAGCAGTCATCGACAGGGGGCGTTGGGCACTGAAGCTTTCTTT
>TRBJ2-5|few|TRBV10-3|TRBD2
CASRLAGGETQYF
TGTGCCAGCAGACTAGCGGGTGGAGAGACCCAGTACTTC
>TRBJ2-1|few|TRBV6-1|TRBD1
CASRTQGAVSYNEQFF
TGTGCCAGCAGGACACAGGGGGCAGTCTCCTACAATGAGCAGTTCTTC
>TRBJ2-2|many|TRBV4-2|TRBD2
CASSQDVIMGGAPNTGELFF
TGTGCCAGCAGCCAAGACGTCATAATGGGAGGGGCGCCGAACACCGGGGAGCTGTTTTTT
>TRBJ2-3|-|TRBV12-3/TRBV12-4|-
CASSEGRKRTDTQYF
TGTGCCAGCAGTGAGGGACGTAAGCGCACAGATACGCAGTATTTT
>TRBJ2-1|-|TRBV15|TRBD2
CATQTGGGNEQFF
TGTGCCACCCAAACGGGGGGGGGAAATGAGCAGTTCTTC
>TRBJ2-5|few|TRBV5-1|TRBD2
CASSLVSGEGQETQYF
TGCGCCAGCAGCTTGGTTAGCGGGGAAGGCCAAGAGACCCAGTACTTC
>TRBJ2-4|few|TRBV12-3/TRBV12-4|TRBD2
CTSSLIPSTSGSAKNIQYF
TGTACCAGCAGTTTAATCCCTAGTACTAGCGGGAGCGCCAAAAACATTCAGTACTTC
>TRBJ1-4|-|TRBV7-9|TRBD1
CASSPKTGRAANEKLFF
TGTGCCAGCAGCCCGAAGACAGGGCGCGCGGCTAATGAAAAACTGTTTTTT
>TRBJ2-3|many|TRBV20-1|-
CSAREWDSHTQYF
TGCAGTGCTAGAGAATGGGACTCCCATACGCAGTATTTT
>TRBJ1-6|-|TRBV2|-
CASSEARGAGSPLHF
TGTGCCAGCAGTGAAGCAAGGGGGGCAGGTTCACCCCTCCACTTT